This T cell receptor beta chain is drawn from a study of PD-1 blockade in classical Hodgkin lymphoma. The study's findings and limits: Newly diagnosed patients and complete responders had comparable diversity at baseline. Newly diagnosed patients were said to have less baseline TCR diversity than healthy donors did.

Noted time point: cycle 4 day 1 (C4D1), after five to seven weeks of nivolumab. Exposure to brentuximab vedotin varied, and each patient had relapsed following autologous stem cell transplantation. Concerning this clone: Its antigen is unidentified.

This table comes from immunoSEQ multiplex PCR, and its TCRdb copy is limited to in-frame clones, with some not included. The table has around 23,000 clones, over 75% seen once. The CDR3 totals 14 residues. V dropped 10 bases and J dropped 3; count of bases not matched to a gene: 11. Germline CDR1 reads SNHLY; CDR2 reads FYNNEI. This receptor was identified in a human donor with classical Hodgkin lymphoma. This rearrangement joins TRBV2 to TRBJ2-7, with 8 bases fitting TRBD1. The material sequenced was peripheral blood mononuclear cells (PBMCs), taken before the fourth cycle of nivolumab. CDR3 coding DNA: TGTGCCACCAGGATATTACAGGGGGTCTACGAGCAGTACTTC. Its translation: CATRILQGVYEQYF. The full variable domain, rest sourced from reference TRBV2 and TRBJ2-7, is EPEVTQTPSHQVTQMGQEVILRCVPISNHLYFYWYRQILGQKVEFLVSFYNNEISEKSEIFDDQFSVERPDGSNFTLKIRSTKLEDSAMYFCATRILQGVYEQYFGPGTRLTVT.